What follows are 12 T cell receptor beta chains derived from one specimen sequenced in a study of T cell repertoires in cytomegalovirus infection. For these receptors, no antigen is known. Via MiXCR, TCRdb re-called the reads, giving one row per CDR3 protein. This repertoire shows about 830,000 distinct CDR3 sequences, about 33% found once; its top ten account for over 10%. The sample here was cultured CD8+ T cells from PBMCs, taken from culture after CMV antigen stimulation. All receptors derive from a human donor in good health (CMV status not recorded). Some clones in this sample may be carry-over from other donors' samples.

The chain recombines TRBV29-1 with TRBJ2-1, with D tentatively TRBD2 (6 bases). Germline V gene sequence: CDR1 SQVTM, CDR2 ANQGSEA. Trimming took 4 bases from V and 7 from J, leaving 17 bases between them. The CDR3 extends over 14 amino acids. DNA of the CDR3: TGCAGCGTTGGCAGGACTACCCTCAGGAATGAGCAGTTCTTC. Protein: CSVGRTTLRNEQFF.

This clonotype was observed many times. This chain links TRBV7-6 with TRBJ1-1; D gene unclear. The CDR3 runs to 15 residues. V lost 1 base and J lost 7, with 16 bases in between. Germline values: CDR1 SGHVS, CDR2 FNYEAQ. CDR3 sequence (DNA): TGTGCCAGCAGCTTAGAGATGGGCGGGGAAGGTGAAGCTTTCTTT. Its protein is CASSLEMGGEGEAFF.

The chain employs TRBV6-2 or TRBV6-3 and TRBJ1-6, with TRBD1 identical over 9 bases. Looked up from germline, CDR1 is MNHEY and CDR2 is SVGEGT. The CDR3 has 14 amino acids. V lost 8 bases, J lost 3 bases, and 2 bases stayed unmatched. Written as DNA, the CDR3 is TGTGCCAGCGGACAGGGGCTCTATAATTCACCCCTCCACTTT. Residues: CASGQGLYNSPLHF.

At least ten counts were recorded for this clonotype. The chain combines TRBV12-3 or TRBV12-4 with TRBJ2-5, with 8 bases fitting TRBD1. V trimming: 6 bases; J trimming: 2 bases; junction bases outside the gene matches: 5. This CDR3 contains 14 residues. CDR3 in DNA: TGTGCCAGCAGCCTGACAGGGGATCAAGAGACCCAGTACTTC. Translating gives CASSLTGDQETQYF.

V is TRBV29-1 and J is TRBJ2-5, with D tentatively TRBD1 (6 bases). The CDR3 loop spans 12 amino acids. Germline-derived CDR1 and CDR2 are SQVTM and ANQGSEA. Trimming stripped 6 bases from V and 2 bases from J, with 10 bases between. The CDR3 reads CSVGTLQETQYF. The CDR3 bases are TGCAGCGTCGGGACATTACAAGAGACCCAGTACTTC.

This clonotype was observed many times. The chain employs TRBV7-6 and TRBJ1-5; D remains unclear. Trimming shortened V by 1 base and J by 8 bases, and 9 bases separated the two germline ends. The germline V gene has CDR1 SGHVS and CDR2 FNYEAQ. The CDR3 consists of 13 residues. The CDR3 here is CASSLVLGEPQHF. In nucleotides, the CDR3 is TGTGCCAGCAGCTTAGTTCTGGGTGAGCCCCAGCATTTT. The variable domain in full, with the rest retrieved from reference TRBV7-6 and TRBJ1-5, is GAGVSQSPRYKVTKRGQDVALRCDPISGHVSLYWYRQALGQGPEFLTYFNYEAQQDKSGLPNDRFSAERPEGSISTLTIQRTEQRDSAMYRCASSLVLGEPQHFGDGTRLSIL.

V is TRBV2 and J is TRBJ2-2; D possibly corresponds to TRBD1 (6 bases). The CDR3 length is 16 residues. From germline, CDR1 is SNHLY and CDR2 FYNNEI. The V end was cut by 0 bases, the J end by 4 bases, with 12 bases between. The chain's CDR3 is CASSEAPAGVTGELFF. For the CDR3, the DNA is TGTGCCAGCAGTGAAGCCCCGGCAGGGGTCACCGGGGAGCTGTTTTTT.

A remark on this clonotype: The junction differs from germline at one of its ends, possibly a read error. The chain uses TRBV27 and TRBJ1-1; 9 nucleotides match TRBD1. Germline V lookup: CDR1 MNHEY, CDR2 SMNVEV (reference sequence). The CDR3 consists of 18 residues. CDR3 bases: TGTGCCAGCAGTTTTACGTGGACAGGGGCGTTCCAGGACACTAAAGCTTTCTTT. Translated: CASSFTWTGAFQDTKAFF.

This clonotype was picked up a small number of times. The V gene is TRBV4-1, the J gene TRBJ2-1, with 7 positions matching TRBD2. Unmatched junction bases numbered 11, after V lost 4 bases and J lost 2 bases. CDR1 and CDR2 (germline): MGHRA, YSYEKL. CDR3 length equals 17 residues. The CDR3: CASSLLWGGLTYNEQFF. As DNA, the CDR3 is TGCGCCAGCAGCCTCCTATGGGGGGGTTTAACCTACAATGAGCAGTTCTTC.

The chain joins TRBV10-3 to TRBJ1-4, with 8 bases lining up with TRBD1. Germline loops: CDR1 ENHRY, CDR2 SYGVKD. Trimming removed 2 bases from V and 6 bases from J; junction bases left unmatched: 5. The CDR3 consists of 15 residues. In nucleotides, the CDR3 is TGTGCCATCAGTGAGGACAGGGGAGTTGATGAAAAACTGTTTTTT. It codes for CAISEDRGVDEKLFF.

This clonotype has at least ten counts. The genes are TRBV6-1 and TRBJ2-2; D might be TRBD1 or TRBD2, each matching 5 bases. Trimming stripped 0 bases from V and 7 bases from J, with 9 bases between. In germline, CDR1 is MNHNS, CDR2 SASEGT. This CDR3 has 14 amino acids. The CDR3 DNA reads as TGTGCCAGCAGTGAAGCGAGGGGTGGCGGGGAGCTGTTTTTT. This sequence encodes CASSEARGGGELFF.

V gene TRBV5-4 combines with J gene TRBJ1-1, with TRBD1 matching 8 bases. With V trimmed by 2 bases and J by 2 bases, 8 bases remained unmatched. This CDR3 contains 16 residues. Per the germline V gene, CDR1 is SGHNT and CDR2 is YYREEE (reference sequence). CDR3 DNA: TGTGCCAGCAGCTTAGACCCCAGGGGGCCCAACACTGAAGCTTTCTTT. Translation gives CASSLDPRGPNTEAFF.